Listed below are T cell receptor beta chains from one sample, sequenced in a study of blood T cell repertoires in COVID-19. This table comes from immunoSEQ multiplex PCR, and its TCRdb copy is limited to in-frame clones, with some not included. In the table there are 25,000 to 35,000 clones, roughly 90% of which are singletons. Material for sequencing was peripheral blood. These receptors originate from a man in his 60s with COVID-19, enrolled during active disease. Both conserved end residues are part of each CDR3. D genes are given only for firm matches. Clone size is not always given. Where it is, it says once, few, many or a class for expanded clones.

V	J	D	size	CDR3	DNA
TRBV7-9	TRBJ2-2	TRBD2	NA	CASSPTSGKNTGELFF	TGTGCCAGCAGCCCGACTAGCGGGAAAAACACCGGGGAGCTGTTTTTT
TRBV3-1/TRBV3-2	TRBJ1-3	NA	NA	CASSKDRVANTIYF	TGTGCCAGCAGCAAGGATCGAGTAGCGAACACCATATATTTT
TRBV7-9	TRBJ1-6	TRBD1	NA	CASSLTQGANSPLHF	TGTGCCAGCAGCCTAACACAGGGGGCTAACTCACCCCTCCACTTT
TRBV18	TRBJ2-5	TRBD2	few	CASSPPMLHSGSGETQYF	TGTGCCAGCTCTCCACCGATGCTTCATAGCGGGAGTGGAGAGACCCAGTACTTC
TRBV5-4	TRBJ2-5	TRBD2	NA	CASSFGGGETQYF	TGTGCCAGCAGCTTCGGCGGGGGAGAGACCCAGTACTTC
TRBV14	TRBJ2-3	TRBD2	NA	CASSDNHGRTSTDTQYF	TGTGCCAGCAGCGACAATCACGGGAGGACTAGCACAGATACGCAGTATTTT
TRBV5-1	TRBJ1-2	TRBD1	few	CASRGTGQQGYTF	TGCGCCAGCAGGGGGACGGGACAGCAGGGCTACACCTTC
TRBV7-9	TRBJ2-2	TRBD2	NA	CASSFGTSGRGTGELFF	TGTGCCAGCAGCTTCGGGACTAGCGGGAGAGGGACCGGGGAGCTGTTTTTT
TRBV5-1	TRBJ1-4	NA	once	CASSLQGTNEKLFF	TGCGCCAGCAGCTTGCAGGGAACTAATGAAAAACTGTTTTTT
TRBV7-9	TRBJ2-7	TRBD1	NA	CASSQTGGESSYEQYF	TGTGCCAGCAGCCAAACAGGGGGCGAGAGCTCCTACGAGCAGTACTTC
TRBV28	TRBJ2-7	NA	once	CASSLSGGVYEQYF	TGTGCCAGCAGTTTAAGTGGCGGGGTATACGAGCAGTACTTC
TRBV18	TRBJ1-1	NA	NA	CASSLERQEAFF	TGTGCCAGCTCACTCGAGAGGCAGGAAGCTTTCTTT
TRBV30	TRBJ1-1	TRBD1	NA	CAWSTGVYTEAFF	TGTGCCTGGAGCACAGGGGTTTACACTGAAGCTTTCTTT
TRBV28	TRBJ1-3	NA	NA	CASSLGQGFGNTIYF	TGTGCCAGCAGTTTGGGGCAAGGGTTCGGAAACACCATATATTTT
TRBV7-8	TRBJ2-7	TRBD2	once	CASSLGTSGVEQYF	TGTGCCAGCAGCTTAGGGACTAGCGGGGTCGAGCAGTACTTC
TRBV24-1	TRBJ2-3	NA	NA	CATSDDDGFFTQYF	TGTGCCACCAGTGACGACGACGGGTTCTTCACGCAGTATTTT
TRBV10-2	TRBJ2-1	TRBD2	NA	CASSGTSGLNEQFF	TGCGCCAGCAGCGGGACTAGCGGTCTCAATGAGCAGTTCTTC
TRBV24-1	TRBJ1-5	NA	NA	CATSEGGKGNQPQHF	TGTGCCACCAGCGAGGGAGGAAAGGGCAATCAGCCCCAGCATTTT
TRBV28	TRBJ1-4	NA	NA	CASSLFGANEKLFF	TGTGCCAGCAGTTTATTCGGGGCTAATGAAAAACTGTTTTTT
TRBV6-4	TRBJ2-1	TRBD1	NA	CASSPDRGHEQFF	TGTGCCAGCAGTCCGGACAGGGGGCATGAGCAGTTCTTC
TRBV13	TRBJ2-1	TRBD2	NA	CASSSRTGDTTSGDNEQFF	TGTGCCAGCAGCTCCCGGACAGGTGACACTACTAGCGGGGACAATGAGCAGTTCTTC
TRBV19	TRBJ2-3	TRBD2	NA	CASRLAGRADTQYF	TGTGCCAGTAGACTAGCGGGGCGGGCAGATACGCAGTATTTT
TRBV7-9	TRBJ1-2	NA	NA	CASGGYGYTF	TGTGCGAGTGGCGGCTATGGCTACACCTTC
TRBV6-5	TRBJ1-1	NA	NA	CASSLVSRGNTEAFF	TGTGCCAGCAGTCTGGTCTCCAGGGGGAACACTGAAGCTTTCTTT
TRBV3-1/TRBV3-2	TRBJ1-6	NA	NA	CASSQASGDSPLHF	TGTGCCAGCAGCCAAGCGTCGGGGGATTCACCCCTCCACTTT
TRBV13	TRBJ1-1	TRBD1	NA	CASSSDRGNTEAFF	TGTGCCAGCAGCTCCGACAGGGGGAACACTGAAGCTTTCTTT
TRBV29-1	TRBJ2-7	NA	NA	CSARTHARGVDEQYF	TGCAGCGCCCGCACCCACGCCAGGGGGGTTGACGAGCAGTACTTC
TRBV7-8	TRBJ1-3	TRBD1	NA	CASSSQGAVAGNTIYF	TGTGCCAGCAGCTCCCAGGGGGCGGTTGCTGGAAACACCATATATTTT
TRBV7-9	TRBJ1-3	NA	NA	CASSAGYGNTIYF	TGTGCCAGCAGCGCAGGGTATGGAAACACCATATATTTT
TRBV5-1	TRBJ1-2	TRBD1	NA	CASSDTGAGNYGYTF	TGCGCCAGCAGCGATACAGGGGCAGGGAACTATGGCTACACCTTC
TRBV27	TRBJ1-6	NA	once	CASSLGGYNSPLHF	TGTGCCAGCAGTTTGGGGGGGTATAATTCACCCCTCCACTTT
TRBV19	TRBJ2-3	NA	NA	CASSIGRSTDTQYF	TGTGCCAGTAGTATAGGGAGAAGCACAGATACGCAGTATTTT
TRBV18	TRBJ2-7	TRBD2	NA	CASSSSGRAKIYEQYF	TGTGCCAGCTCCTCTAGCGGGAGGGCCAAAATTTACGAGCAGTACTTC
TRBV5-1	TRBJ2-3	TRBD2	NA	CASSWMTSGRDTQYF	TGCGCCAGCAGCTGGATGACTAGCGGGAGAGATACGCAGTATTTT
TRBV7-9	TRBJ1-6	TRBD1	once	CASSGDSRSYNSPLHF	TGTGCCAGCAGCGGGGACAGTCGGTCCTATAATTCACCCCTCCACTTT
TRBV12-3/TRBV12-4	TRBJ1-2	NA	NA	CASKGGDNPGYTF	TGTGCCAGCAAAGGGGGGGACAACCCCGGCTACACCTTC
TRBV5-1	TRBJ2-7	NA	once	CASSLAERGYEQYF	TGCGCCAGCAGCTTGGCCGAGAGAGGATACGAGCAGTACTTC
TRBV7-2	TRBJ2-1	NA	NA	CASSSLDGAYNEQFF	TGTGCCAGCAGCTCCTTGGACGGGGCCTACAATGAGCAGTTCTTC
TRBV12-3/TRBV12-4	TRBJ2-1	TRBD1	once	CASGQGARFF	TGTGCCAGCGGACAGGGGGCGCGGTTCTTC
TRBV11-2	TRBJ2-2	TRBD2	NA	CASSPSGRATGELFF	TGTGCCAGCAGCCCTAGCGGGAGGGCCACCGGGGAGCTGTTTTTT
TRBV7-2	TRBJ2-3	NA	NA	CASSARTATDTQYF	TGTGCCAGCAGCGCACGGACAGCGACAGATACGCAGTATTTT
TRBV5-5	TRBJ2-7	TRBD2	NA	CASSSEAAGGSYEQYF	TGTGCCAGCAGCTCGGAAGCAGCGGGGGGCTCCTACGAGCAGTACTTC